These 13 T cell receptor beta chains were sequenced from one sample in a study of T-cell memory formation after mild COVID-19. TCRdb reprocessed the 5' RACE reads with MiXCR, giving one entry per CDR3 protein. Here the sample spans about 560,000 distinct CDR3 sequences, approximately 15% being singletons. The sample taken for sequencing was PBMCs or a T cell subset sorted from them (not recorded which). These receptors originate from an adult woman who had mild COVID-19 (a few samples of this study predate the infection). Cell type and time point are not known.

A few counts support this clonotype. The chain is built from TRBV5-4 and TRBJ2-7; 7 nucleotides line up with TRBD2. Germline V gene lookup returns CDR1 SGHNT and CDR2 YYREEE (reference sequence). The J segment lost 2 bases and the V segment lost 4 bases, leaving 24 bases of the junction unmatched. The CDR3 loop spans 20 amino acids. The CDR3 nucleotides read TGTGCCAGCAGCCGCGCCCAGGGTTCGCAGCAAACAGGACTAGCCTACGAGCAGTACTTC. It specifies CASSRAQGSQQTGLAYEQYF.

This clonotype occurred many times. The chain employs TRBV11-2 and TRBJ2-6, with a possible D match to TRBD2 (5 bases). V lost 5 bases, J lost 3 bases, and 14 bases lay in between. CDR1 is SGHAT, CDR2 FQNNGV, per germline. The CDR3 contains 16 residues. The CDR3 DNA sequence: TGTGCCAGCAGCCCCGAGGGATGGTATGGGGCCAACGTCCTGACTTTC. This translates into CASSPEGWYGANVLTF.

The chain joins TRBV6-6 to TRBJ2-7; D unclear. The CDR3 has 11 amino acids. Germline loops: CDR1 MNHNY, CDR2 SVGAGI (reference sequence). With 5 bases removed from V and 5 bases from J, the gap between germline ends came to 7 bases. The CDR3 coding sequence is TGTGCCAGCAGTCACCTGAACGAGCAGTACTTC. Translation: CASSHLNEQYF.

This clonotype was found a few times. The chain recombines TRBV12-3 or TRBV12-4 with TRBJ2-7; D gene uncertain. V shed 3 bases and J shed 2 bases, with 11 bases lying between them. The CDR3 spans 14 residues. This CDR3 reads CASSFFDPTYEQYF. CDR3 nucleotide sequence: TGTGCCAGCAGTTTTTTCGACCCTACCTACGAGCAGTACTTC.

The rearrangement joins TRBV9 to TRBJ2-1, with 9 bases matching TRBD2. CDR1 and CDR2 from the germline V gene are SGDLS and YYNGEE. The junction had 12 bases not matched to a gene; V was cut back by 3 bases and J by 5 bases. This CDR3 spans 17 amino acids. The CDR3 loop is CASSERFLAGRNNEQFF. The CDR3 coding sequence is TGTGCCAGCAGCGAGCGCTTTCTAGCGGGAAGAAACAATGAGCAGTTCTTC.

The rearrangement uses TRBV29-1 and TRBJ2-2, with 13 bases matching TRBD2. The CDR3 totals 17 residues. With V trimmed by 5 bases and J by 0 bases, 6 bases remained unmatched. Germline V lookup: CDR1 SQVTM, CDR2 ANQGSEA. The CDR3 here is CSVSKLAGGSNTGELFF. The DNA of the CDR3 is TGCAGCGTTTCGAAACTAGCGGGAGGGTCGAACACCGGGGAGCTGTTTTTT.

J is TRBJ1-5 and V is TRBV7-9, with 9 bases lining up with TRBD1. The CDR3 is made up of 15 amino acids. In germline, CDR1 is SEHNR, CDR2 FQNEAQ (reference sequence). V dropped 5 bases and J dropped 7; count of bases not matched to a gene: 9. The CDR3: CASSPGQGREQPQHF. As DNA, the CDR3 is TGTGCCAGCAGCCCAGGACAGGGGCGCGAGCAGCCCCAGCATTTT.

The J gene is TRBJ1-4, the V gene TRBV9; perhaps TRBD1 as D (5 bases). Germline V gene data show CDR1 as SGDLS and CDR2 as YYNGEE. Deletions cut 4 bases from V and 6 bases from J, with 19 bases between. This CDR3 region has 16 residues. CDR3 nucleotides: TGTGCCAGCAGCCCAGACCTGACAGTTTTGGATGAAAAACTGTTTTTT. This gives the protein CASSPDLTVLDEKLFF.

The rearrangement joins TRBV7-2 to TRBJ2-2, with 14 bases lining up with TRBD2. The CDR3 contains 16 residues. With V trimmed by 4 bases and J by 7 bases, 5 bases remained unmatched. Per germline, CDR1 SGHTA and CDR2 FQGNSA. CDR3 nucleotides: TGTGCCAGCAGCTCCGCTGGACTAGCGGGAGGCGGGGAGCTGTTTTTT. This codes for CASSSAGLAGGGELFF.

The chain recombines TRBV11-2 with TRBJ2-7; 8 bases agree with TRBD2. CDR1 SGHAT and CDR2 FQNNGV come from the germline V gene. The V and J ends lost 6 bases and 5 bases, in that order; junction bases with no gene match: 9. The CDR3 extends over 14 amino acids. The CDR3 bases are TGTGCCAGCAGTCCAACTAGCGGACCCCACGAGCAGTACTTC. Translated, it gives CASSPTSGPHEQYF.

The chain's CDR3 is CASSPLAGVSGDTQYF. The CDR3 nucleotides are TGTGCCAGCAGCCCCCTAGCGGGGGTATCGGGGGATACGCAGTATTTT. The V gene is TRBV3-1, the J gene TRBJ2-3; 10 bases align to TRBD2. V shed 4 bases, J shed 6 bases, and the junction held 10 bases outside the gene matches. CDR3 length equals 16 residues. Germline-derived CDR1 and CDR2 are LGHDT and YNNKEL (reference sequence).

Only a few counts were recorded for this clonotype. The chain links TRBV6-5 to TRBJ2-3; TRBD2 aligns across 8 bases. Trimming at V came to 5 bases and at J to 0 bases, leaving 7 bases not matched to a gene. The CDR3 totals 16 residues. Germline values: CDR1 MNHEY, CDR2 SVGAGI. In DNA, the CDR3 is TGTGCCAGCAGTCGACGAGCTAGCGGGAGCACAGATACGCAGTATTTT. It translates to CASSRRASGSTDTQYF.

The chain couples TRBV10-3 to TRBJ2-3, with 8 bases aligning to TRBD2. V gave up 0 bases and J gave up 3 bases; unmatched junction bases: 8. Germline values: CDR1 ENHRY, CDR2 SYGVKD. This CDR3 comprises 17 residues. Here the CDR3 reads CAISESKGSGETDTQYF. CDR3 nucleotides: TGTGCCATCAGTGAGTCCAAGGGTAGCGGGGAGACAGATACGCAGTATTTT.